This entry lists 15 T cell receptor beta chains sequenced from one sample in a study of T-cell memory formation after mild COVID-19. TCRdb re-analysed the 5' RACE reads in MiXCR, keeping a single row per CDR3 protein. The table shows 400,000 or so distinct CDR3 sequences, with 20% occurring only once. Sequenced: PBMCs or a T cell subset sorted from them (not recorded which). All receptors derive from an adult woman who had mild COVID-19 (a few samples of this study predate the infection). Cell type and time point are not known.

CDR3 protein: CASSYQGRLFSTDTQYF. CDR3 in DNA: TGTGCCAGCAGTTACCAGGGCCGCCTATTTAGCACAGATACGCAGTATTTT. This rearrangement joins TRBV6-2 or TRBV6-3 to TRBJ2-3; maybe TRBD1 (5 bases). Germline V gives CDR1 MNHEY, CDR2 SVGEGT. The CDR3 is made up of 17 amino acids. Trimming took off 2 bases at V and 0 bases at J, with 15 bases between the two ends.

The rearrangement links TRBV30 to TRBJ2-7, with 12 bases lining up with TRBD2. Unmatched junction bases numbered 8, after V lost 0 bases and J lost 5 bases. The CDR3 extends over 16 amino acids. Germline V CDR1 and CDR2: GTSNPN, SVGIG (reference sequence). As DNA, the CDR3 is TGTGCCTGGAGTGTAGGCCTAGCGGGGGGGCCGGACGAGCAGTACTTC. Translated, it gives CAWSVGLAGGPDEQYF.

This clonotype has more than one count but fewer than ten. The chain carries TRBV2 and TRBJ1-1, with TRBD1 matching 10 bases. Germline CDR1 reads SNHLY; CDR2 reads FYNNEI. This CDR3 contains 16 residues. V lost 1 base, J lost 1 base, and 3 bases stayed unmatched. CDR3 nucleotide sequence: TGTGCCAGCAGTGAAGAGGGACAGGGGTCGAACACTGAAGCTTTCTTT. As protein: CASSEEGQGSNTEAFF. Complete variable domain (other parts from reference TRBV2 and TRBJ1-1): EPEVTQTPSHQVTQMGQEVILRCVPISNHLYFYWYRQILGQKVEFLVSFYNNEISEKSEIFDDQFSVERPDGSNFTLKIRSTKLEDSAMYFCASSEEGQGSNTEAFFGQGTRLTVV.

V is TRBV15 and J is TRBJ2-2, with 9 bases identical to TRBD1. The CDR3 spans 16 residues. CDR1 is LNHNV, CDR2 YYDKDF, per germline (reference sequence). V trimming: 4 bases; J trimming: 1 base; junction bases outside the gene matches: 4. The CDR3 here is CATSNRDRENTGELFF. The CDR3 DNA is TGTGCCACCAGCAACCGGGACAGGGAGAACACCGGGGAGCTGTTTTTT.

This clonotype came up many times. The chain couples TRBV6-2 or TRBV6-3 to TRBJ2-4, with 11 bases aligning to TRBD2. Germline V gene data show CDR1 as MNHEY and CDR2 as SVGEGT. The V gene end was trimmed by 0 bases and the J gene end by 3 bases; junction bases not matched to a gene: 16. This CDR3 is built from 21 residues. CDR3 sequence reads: CASSYSPALAGEVRGKNIQYF. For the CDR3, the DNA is TGTGCCAGCAGTTACTCCCCCGCACTAGCGGGAGAGGTTCGAGGCAAAAACATTCAGTACTTC.

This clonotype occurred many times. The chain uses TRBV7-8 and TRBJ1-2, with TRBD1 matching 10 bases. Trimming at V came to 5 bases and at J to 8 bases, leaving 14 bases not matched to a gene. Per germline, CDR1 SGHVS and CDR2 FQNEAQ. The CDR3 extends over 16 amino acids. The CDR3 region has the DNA TGTGCCAGCAGCCTCCACCGGGACAGGGGATACGCCGGCTACACCTTC. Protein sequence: CASSLHRDRGYAGYTF.

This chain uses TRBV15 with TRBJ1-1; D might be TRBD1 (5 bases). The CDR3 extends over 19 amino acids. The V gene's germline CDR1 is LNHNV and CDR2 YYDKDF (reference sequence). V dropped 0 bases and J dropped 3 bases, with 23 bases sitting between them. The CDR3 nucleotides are TGTGCCACCAGCAGAGATCGACGACTAGGGGACGGTGGGTACACTGAAGCTTTCTTT. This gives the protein CATSRDRRLGDGGYTEAFF.

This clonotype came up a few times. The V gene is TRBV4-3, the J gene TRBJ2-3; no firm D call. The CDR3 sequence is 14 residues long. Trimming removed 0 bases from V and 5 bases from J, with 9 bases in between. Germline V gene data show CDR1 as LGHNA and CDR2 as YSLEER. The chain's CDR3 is CASSQDKVEDTQYF. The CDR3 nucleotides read TGCGCCAGCAGCCAAGATAAAGTGGAAGATACGCAGTATTTT.

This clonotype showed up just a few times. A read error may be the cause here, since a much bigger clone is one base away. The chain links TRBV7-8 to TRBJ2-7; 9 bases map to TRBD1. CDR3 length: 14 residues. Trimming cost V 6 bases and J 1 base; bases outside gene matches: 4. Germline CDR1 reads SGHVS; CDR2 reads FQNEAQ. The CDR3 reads CASRSGTGSYEQYF. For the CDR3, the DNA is TGTGCCAGCAGATCCGGGACAGGGTCCTACGAGCAGTACTTC.

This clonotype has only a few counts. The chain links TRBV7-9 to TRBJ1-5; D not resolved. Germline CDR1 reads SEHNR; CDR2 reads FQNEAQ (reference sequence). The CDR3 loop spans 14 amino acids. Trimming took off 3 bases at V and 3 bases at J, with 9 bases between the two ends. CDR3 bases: TGTGCCAGCAGCTTCGCGGGAAACAATCAGCCCCAGCATTTT. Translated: CASSFAGNNQPQHF.

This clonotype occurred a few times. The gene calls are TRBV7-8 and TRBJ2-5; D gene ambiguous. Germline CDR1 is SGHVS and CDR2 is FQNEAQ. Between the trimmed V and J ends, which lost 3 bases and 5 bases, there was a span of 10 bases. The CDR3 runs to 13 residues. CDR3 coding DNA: TGTGCCAGCAGCTTTTCATTCGGGGAGACCCAGTACTTC. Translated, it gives CASSFSFGETQYF.

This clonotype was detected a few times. Here the CDR3 reads CASSQGEGGKVYGYTF. In DNA form, the CDR3 reads TGCGCCAGCAGCCAGGGAGAGGGGGGCAAGGTCTATGGCTACACCTTC. The gene calls are TRBV4-3 and TRBJ1-2, with TRBD1 as a possible D gene (6 bases). Trimming cost V 3 bases and J 4 bases, with 18 bases left between them. The CDR3 sequence is 16 residues long. Germline V gene sequence: CDR1 LGHNA, CDR2 YSLEER.

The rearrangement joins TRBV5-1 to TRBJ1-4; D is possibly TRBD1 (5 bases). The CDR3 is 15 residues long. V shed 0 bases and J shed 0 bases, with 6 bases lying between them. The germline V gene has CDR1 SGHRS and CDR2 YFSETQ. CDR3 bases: TGCGCCAGCAGCTTGGGACAGCCAACTAATGAAAAACTGTTTTTT. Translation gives CASSLGQPTNEKLFF.

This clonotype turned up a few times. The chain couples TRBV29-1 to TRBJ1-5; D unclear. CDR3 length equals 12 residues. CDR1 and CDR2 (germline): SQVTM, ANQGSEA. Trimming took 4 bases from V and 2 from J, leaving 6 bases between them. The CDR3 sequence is CSVGSGNQPQHF. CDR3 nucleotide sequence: TGCAGCGTTGGGAGTGGCAATCAGCCCCAGCATTTT. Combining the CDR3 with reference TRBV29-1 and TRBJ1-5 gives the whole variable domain SAVISQKPSRDICQRGTSLTIQCQVDSQVTMMFWYRQQPGQSLTLIATANQGSEATYESGFVIDKFPISRPNLTFSTLTVSNMSPEDSSIYLCSVGSGNQPQHFGDGTRLSIL.

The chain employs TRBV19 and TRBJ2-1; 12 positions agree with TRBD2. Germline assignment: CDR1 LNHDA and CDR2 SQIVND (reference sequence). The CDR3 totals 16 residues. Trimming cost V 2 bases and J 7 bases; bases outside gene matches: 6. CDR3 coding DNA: TGTGCCAGTAGTATACAGACTAGCGGGAGAGGTAATGAGCAGTTCTTC. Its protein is CASSIQTSGRGNEQFF.